The TCR beta chain described here comes from a study of T cells after posttransplantation cyclophosphamide. Study-wide results and limits: Recipient CMV seropositivity and CMV reactivation strongly tracked TRB clonality. Later blood repertoires were often dominated by clones from the donor CD8+ memory compartment.

As concerns this clone: No antigen is known for it.

A marrow graft followed busulfan-fludarabine conditioning, with cyclophosphamide on days +3 and +4. Deletions cut 6 bases from V and 5 bases from J, with 16 bases between. CDR1 is ENHRY and CDR2 is SYGVKD in the germline V gene. The CDR3 runs to 15 residues. Profiling relied on immunoSEQ multiplex PCR, and the TCRdb table lists in-frame clones only, not all of them. The sample lists a few thousand clones, 80% occurring once. The sequence derives from a male patient aged 50 to 59 who received an allogeneic stem cell transplant from a related donor and was CMV-positive. The graft donor may have contributed some T cells. Specimen: PBMCs, collected after allogeneic stem cell transplant with posttransplant cyclophosphamide. The V and J genes are TRBV10-3 and TRBJ2-2, with D tentatively TRBD1 (7 bases). The CDR3 is CAIRPTGAGTGELFF. CDR3 sequence (DNA): TGTGCCATCAGACCCACAGGGGCGGGGACCGGGGAGCTGTTTTTT.